Listed below are T cell receptor beta chains from one sample, sequenced in a study of blood T cell repertoires in COVID-19. Clones were read by immunoSEQ multiplex PCR, and TCRdb kept only the in-frame ones, dropping some. The repertoire includes fewer than 250,000 clones, 70% to 90% of them detected once, and 11% sits in the top ten. The sample consisted of peripheral blood. The receptor set was obtained from a man aged 50-60 years with COVID-19, enrolled during active disease. CDR3s include the opening cysteine and the closing phenylalanine or tryptophan. The D gene is left open where the match is weak. Clone size appears in some rows only: once, few, many, or a class for an expanded clone.

CDR3aa,CDR3nt,v_gene,abundance,j_gene,d_gene
CASSSGGQGMDEQFF,TGTGCCAGCAGTAGCGGGGGACAGGGAATGGATGAGCAGTTCTTC,TRBV28,-,TRBJ2-1,-
CANQSRGPCINQPQHF,TGTGCCAACCAAAGCAGGGGGCCCTGTATAAATCAGCCCCAGCATTTT,TRBV6-7,-,TRBJ1-5,TRBD1
CASRKTGSHEQYF,TGTGCCAGCAGAAAGACAGGGTCCCACGAGCAGTACTTC,TRBV28,few,TRBJ2-7,TRBD1
CASTTGLWNTGELFF,TGCGCCAGCACCACAGGGCTTTGGAACACCGGGGAGCTGTTTTTT,TRBV10-2,-,TRBJ2-2,-
CASSLAGPDYGYTF,TGCGCCAGCAGCTTGGCAGGGCCGGACTATGGCTACACCTTC,TRBV5-1,-,TRBJ1-2,-
CAISRVDGEQYF,TGTGCCATCAGCAGGGTGGACGGGGAGCAGTACTTC,TRBV10-3,-,TRBJ2-7,-
CASSPEQASSGNTIYF,TGTGCCAGCTCACCAGAGCAGGCGTCCTCTGGAAACACCATATATTTT,TRBV18,-,TRBJ1-3,-
CSAGGANEQFF,TGCAGCGCCGGGGGGGCCAATGAGCAGTTCTTC,TRBV29-1,-,TRBJ2-1,TRBD2
CASSTGAGPGGNQPQHF,TGCGCCAGCAGCACAGGGGCCGGTCCCGGCGGCAATCAGCCCCAGCATTTT,TRBV10-2,-,TRBJ1-5,TRBD1
CASSQGRQGNQPQHF,TGTGCCAGCAGCCAGGGAAGACAGGGCAATCAGCCCCAGCATTTT,TRBV3-1/TRBV3-2,once,TRBJ1-5,-
CASSPSGRRRHSNTEAFF,TGTGCCAGCAGTCCCTCCGGACGGAGGAGGCACTCGAACACTGAAGCTTTCTTT,TRBV27,-,TRBJ1-1,-
CASRTTPRENNEQYF,TGTGCCAGCAGGACCACCCCGCGGGAGAACAACGAGCAGTACTTC,TRBV2,-,TRBJ2-7,TRBD2
CASSEARRATNYGYTF,TGTGCCAGCAGTGAAGCGCGGAGAGCCACCAACTATGGCTACACCTTC,TRBV2,once,TRBJ1-2,-
CASSLLGPGGEQYF,TGTGCCAGCAGCTTATTAGGACCAGGGGGCGAGCAGTACTTC,TRBV7-2,-,TRBJ2-7,TRBD1
CASSQARDTTDTQYF,TGTGCCAGCAGCCAAGCACGGGACACCACAGATACGCAGTATTTT,TRBV3-1/TRBV3-2,-,TRBJ2-3,-
CATQQGEYEQYF,TGTGCCACCCAACAGGGAGAGTACGAGCAGTACTTC,TRBV15,-,TRBJ2-7,-
CASTSPGQPQHF,TGTGCCAGCACCTCGCCGGGGCAGCCCCAGCATTTT,TRBV28,-,TRBJ1-5,-
CASSLGLAGDNEQYF,TGTGCCAGCAGCTTGGGACTAGCGGGAGACAACGAGCAGTACTTC,TRBV5-6,-,TRBJ2-7,TRBD2
CASSPRGANSNEQFF,TGTGCCAGCAGTCCCCGGGGGGCCAACTCCAATGAGCAGTTCTTC,TRBV6-2/TRBV6-3,-,TRBJ2-1,-
CASRTSFGTDTQYF,TGTGCCAGCAGGACTAGCTTCGGTACAGATACGCAGTATTTT,TRBV6-5,-,TRBJ2-3,TRBD2
CSVAGNLNTEAFF,TGCAGCGTTGCAGGGAACTTGAACACTGAAGCTTTCTTT,TRBV29-1,-,TRBJ1-1,-
CASRITGGAGGGYTF,TGTGCCAGCAGAATTACCGGAGGGGCCGGGGGTGGCTACACCTTC,TRBV28,-,TRBJ1-2,-
CASSFSRGANTEAFF,TGTGCCAGCAGCTTTTCCAGGGGGGCCAACACTGAAGCTTTCTTT,TRBV5-8,-,TRBJ1-1,TRBD1
CASSLYSRRGLNEQYF,TGTGCCAGCAGTTTATATTCCCGGCGGGGGTTGAACGAGCAGTACTTC,TRBV27,-,TRBJ2-7,TRBD2
CASSLRQGTYNEQFF,TGTGCCAGCTCACTACGACAGGGCACCTACAATGAGCAGTTCTTC,TRBV18,-,TRBJ2-1,TRBD1
CASTSTSGSSSAQYF,TGTGCCAGCACATCGACTAGCGGGAGTTCATCCGCGCAGTATTTT,TRBV7-9,-,TRBJ2-3,TRBD2
CASRPTGGGNYGYTF,TGTGCCAGCAGACCCACAGGGGGGGGTAACTATGGCTACACCTTC,TRBV27,-,TRBJ1-2,TRBD1
CAWSEDKNEQFF,TGTGCCTGGAGTGAGGACAAAAATGAGCAGTTCTTC,TRBV30,-,TRBJ2-1,-
CASSEGQPGIYEQYF,TGTGCCAGCAGTGAAGGACAACCGGGGATCTACGAGCAGTACTTC,TRBV2,-,TRBJ2-7,-
CASSEGGSNNQPQHF,TGTGCCAGCAGCGAGGGGGGGAGTAACAATCAGCCCCAGCATTTT,TRBV3-1/TRBV3-2,-,TRBJ1-5,-
CATSDLPTEANEKLFF,TGTGCCACCAGTGATTTGCCGACAGAGGCTAATGAAAAACTGTTTTTT,TRBV24-1,-,TRBJ1-4,-
CASSQVFAGQNTEAFF,TGTGCCAGCAGCCAAGTTTTCGCGGGGCAGAACACTGAAGCTTTCTTT,TRBV4-2,-,TRBJ1-1,-
CASSKRGQGTQDHQETQYF,TGTGCCAGCAGCAAAAGGGGACAGGGAACCCAAGACCACCAAGAGACCCAGTACTTC,TRBV21-1,-,TRBJ2-5,-
CASSPGQGSTYGYTF,TGTGCCAGCAGCCCAGGACAGGGTTCTACCTATGGCTACACCTTC,TRBV7-2,-,TRBJ1-2,TRBD1
CAISEGRGLQPQHF,TGTGCCATCAGTGAAGGCAGGGGGCTCCAGCCCCAGCATTTT,TRBV10-3,-,TRBJ1-5,TRBD1
CASSTIGGIGNQPQHF,TGTGCCAGCAGCACAATAGGGGGCATCGGCAATCAGCCCCAGCATTTT,TRBV28,few,TRBJ1-5,TRBD1
CSVRSSRGPYNEQFF,TGCAGCGTCCGTTCCTCCAGGGGGCCCTACAATGAGCAGTTCTTC,TRBV29-1,-,TRBJ2-1,TRBD1
CASSSFIEYSSYNEQFF,TGTGCCAGCAGCTCTTTCATAGAATACAGCTCCTACAATGAGCAGTTCTTC,TRBV7-9,-,TRBJ2-1,-
CASSPRGPKNTGELFF,TGTGCCAGTAGTCCGCGGGGGCCCAAGAACACCGGGGAGCTGTTTTTT,TRBV19,-,TRBJ2-2,-
CASSSGHPNSPLHF,TGCGCCAGCAGCTCGGGACACCCTAATTCACCCCTCCACTTT,TRBV5-1,-,TRBJ1-6,-
CASSPQGSEQYF,TGTGCCAGCAGCCCACAGGGTTCCGAGCAGTACTTC,TRBV7-8,once,TRBJ2-7,-
CASSFTASSLRSGNTIYF,TGTGCCAGCAGCTTTACAGCTTCCTCCTTAAGATCTGGAAACACCATATATTTT,TRBV5-5,once,TRBJ1-3,-
CATSRDRGRVDYGYTF,TGTGCCACCAGCAGGGACAGGGGGCGGGTGGACTATGGCTACACCTTC,TRBV15,-,TRBJ1-2,TRBD1
CASSPLGQDTYEQYF,TGTGCCAGCTCACCCCTCGGACAGGATACCTACGAGCAGTACTTC,TRBV18,-,TRBJ2-7,TRBD1
CASSPRQGAETQYF,TGCGCCAGCAGCCCCCGACAGGGGGCGGAGACCCAGTACTTC,TRBV5-1,once,TRBJ2-5,TRBD1
CASSLVAGMAATNEKLFF,TGCGCCAGCAGCTTGGTAGCGGGTATGGCTGCAACTAATGAAAAACTGTTTTTT,TRBV5-1,few,TRBJ1-4,-
CASSSGGASNQPQHF,TGTGCCAGCAGTTCGGGGGGGGCTAGCAATCAGCCCCAGCATTTT,TRBV6-6,-,TRBJ1-5,-
CASSLIKPAGTGHYEQYF,TGTGCCAGCAGCTTAATAAAACCTGCCGGGACAGGTCACTACGAGCAGTACTTC,TRBV7-8,once,TRBJ2-7,TRBD1
CASSDRGLVNGQPQHF,TGTGCCAGCAGTGACAGGGGGCTGGTTAATGGACAGCCCCAGCATTTT,TRBV2,-,TRBJ1-5,TRBD1
CASSYSGRGWGAQYF,TGTGCCAGCAGTTACTCGGGCAGGGGCTGGGGTGCCCAGTACTTC,TRBV6-5,-,TRBJ2-5,-
CASSLDSHEQYF,TGTGCCAGCAGTTTGGACAGCCACGAGCAGTACTTC,TRBV7-9,-,TRBJ2-7,-